This T cell receptor beta chain was obtained from a study of T cells in Graves' hyperthyroidism and ophthalmopathy. The wider study: Peripheral blood collection took place at initial diagnosis, before any treatment. Study findings and constraints: Ophthalmopathy onset followed model prediction by a median about seven months.

This clonotype occurred many times. The antigen is not known. Newly diagnosed patients aged 18 to 65 had hyperthyroidism of under 2 months' duration. The study excluded patients with uncontrolled infection, other autoimmune disease, pregnancy or lactation. Researchers took RNA transcripts and amplified the TCR beta CDR3 regions from them. The HTBI set primed first-round TCR CDR3 RT-PCR. MiXCR, run by TCRdb on the multiplex PCR reads, gives a single entry per CDR3 protein. The sample includes hundreds of thousands of distinct CDR3 sequences, 12% to 15% of them seen just once. Germline V gives CDR1 KGHSH, CDR2 LQKENI. The V and J ends lost 0 bases and 4 bases respectively, with 10 bases between them. The length of the CDR3 is 14 residues.

Sequencing was carried out using blood. The chain couples TRBV18 to TRBJ2-7, with a possible D match to TRBD2 (5 bases). The TCR originated in a woman between 18 and 29 years old with Graves' hyperthyroidism. This CDR3 reads CASSPPRRRYEQYF. Written as DNA, the CDR3 is TGTGCCAGCTCACCACCCCGGAGGCGATACGAGCAGTACTTC.